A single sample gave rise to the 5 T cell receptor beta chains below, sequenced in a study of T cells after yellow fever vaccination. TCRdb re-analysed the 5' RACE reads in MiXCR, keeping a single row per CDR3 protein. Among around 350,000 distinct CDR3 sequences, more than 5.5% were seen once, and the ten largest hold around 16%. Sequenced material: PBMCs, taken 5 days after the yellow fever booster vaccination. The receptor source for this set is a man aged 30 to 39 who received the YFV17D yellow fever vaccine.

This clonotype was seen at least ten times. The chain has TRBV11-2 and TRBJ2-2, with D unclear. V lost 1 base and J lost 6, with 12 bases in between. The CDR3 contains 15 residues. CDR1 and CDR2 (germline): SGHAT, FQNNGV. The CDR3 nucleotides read TGTGCCAGCAGCTTAGCCCCCTCTAGGTCCGGGGAGCTGTTTTTT. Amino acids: CASSLAPSRSGELFF.

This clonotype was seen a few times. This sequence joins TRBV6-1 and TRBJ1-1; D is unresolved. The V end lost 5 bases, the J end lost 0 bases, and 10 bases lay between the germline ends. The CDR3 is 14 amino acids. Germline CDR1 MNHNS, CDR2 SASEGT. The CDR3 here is CASSTWTVNTEAFF. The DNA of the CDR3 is TGTGCCAGCAGTACGTGGACGGTGAACACTGAAGCTTTCTTT.

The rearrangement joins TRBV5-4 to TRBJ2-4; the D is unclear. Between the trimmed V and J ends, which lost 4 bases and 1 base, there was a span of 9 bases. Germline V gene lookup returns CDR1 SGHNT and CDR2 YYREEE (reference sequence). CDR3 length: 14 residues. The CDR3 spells CASSQTPAKNIQYF. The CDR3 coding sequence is TGTGCCAGCAGCCAAACACCTGCCAAAAACATTCAGTACTTC.

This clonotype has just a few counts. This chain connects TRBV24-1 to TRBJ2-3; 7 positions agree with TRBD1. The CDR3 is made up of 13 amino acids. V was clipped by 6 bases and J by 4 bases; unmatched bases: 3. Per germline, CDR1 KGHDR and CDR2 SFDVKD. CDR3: CATSPGGADTQYF. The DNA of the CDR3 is TGTGCCACCAGTCCAGGGGGAGCAGATACGCAGTATTTT.

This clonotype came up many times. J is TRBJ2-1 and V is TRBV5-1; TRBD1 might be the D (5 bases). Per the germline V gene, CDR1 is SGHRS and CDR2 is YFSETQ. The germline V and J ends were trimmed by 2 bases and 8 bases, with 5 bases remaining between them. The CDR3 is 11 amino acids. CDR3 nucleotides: TGCGCCAGCAGCTTACAGGATGAGCAGTTCTTC. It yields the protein CASSLQDEQFF.